This T cell receptor beta chain appears in the sequencing data of a study of T cell responses to AZD1222 COVID-19 vaccine. General study points: Samples come after the peak T cell response, not at day 14.

Sequencing used immunoSEQ multiplex PCR; TCRdb keeps in-frame clones, though not all of them. The data hold about 73,000 clones, with 85% to 90% observed a single time. Notes on this clone: Its antigen is unidentified.

The CDR3 is 12 amino acids. Germline V gene lookup returns CDR1 SNHLY and CDR2 FYNNEI. The ends were cut back, 4 bases at V and 7 bases at J, with 10 bases in the middle. The sequence came from an adult who received the AZD1222 COVID-19 vaccine. The source material was peripheral blood, sampled 28 days after the second AZD1222 dose. This rearrangement joins TRBV2 to TRBJ1-2, with D possibly being TRBD1 (5 bases). CDR3 sequence reads: CASSAQGPGYTF. CDR3 in DNA: TGTGCCAGCAGTGCCCAGGGCCCTGGCTACACCTTC. Variable domain in full (rest from reference TRBV2 and TRBJ1-2): EPEVTQTPSHQVTQMGQEVILRCVPISNHLYFYWYRQILGQKVEFLVSFYNNEISEKSEIFDDQFSVERPDGSNFTLKIRSTKLEDSAMYFCASSAQGPGYTFGSGTRLTVV.